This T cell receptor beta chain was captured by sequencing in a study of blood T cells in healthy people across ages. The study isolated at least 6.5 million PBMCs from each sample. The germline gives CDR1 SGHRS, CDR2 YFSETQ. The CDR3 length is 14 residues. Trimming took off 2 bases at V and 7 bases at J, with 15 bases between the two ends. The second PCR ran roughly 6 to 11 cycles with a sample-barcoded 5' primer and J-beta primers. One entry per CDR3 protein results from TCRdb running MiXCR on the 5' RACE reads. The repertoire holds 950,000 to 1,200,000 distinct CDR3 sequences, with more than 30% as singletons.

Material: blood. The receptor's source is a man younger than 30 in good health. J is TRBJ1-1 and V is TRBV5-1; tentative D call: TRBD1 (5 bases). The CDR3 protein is CASSFWGEADEAFF. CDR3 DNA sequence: TGCGCCAGCAGCTTTTGGGGGGAGGCCGATGAAGCTTTCTTT.